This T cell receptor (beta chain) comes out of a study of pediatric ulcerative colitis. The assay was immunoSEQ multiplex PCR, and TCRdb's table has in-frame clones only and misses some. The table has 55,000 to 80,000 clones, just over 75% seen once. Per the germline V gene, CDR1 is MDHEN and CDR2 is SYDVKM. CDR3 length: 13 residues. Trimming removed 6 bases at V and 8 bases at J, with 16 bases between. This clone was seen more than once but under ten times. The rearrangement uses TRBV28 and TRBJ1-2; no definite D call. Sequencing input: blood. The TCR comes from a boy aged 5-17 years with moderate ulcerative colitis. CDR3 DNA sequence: TGTGCCAGCAGGGCCGATAGCCATAGGGGCTACACCTTC. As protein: CASRADSHRGYTF.